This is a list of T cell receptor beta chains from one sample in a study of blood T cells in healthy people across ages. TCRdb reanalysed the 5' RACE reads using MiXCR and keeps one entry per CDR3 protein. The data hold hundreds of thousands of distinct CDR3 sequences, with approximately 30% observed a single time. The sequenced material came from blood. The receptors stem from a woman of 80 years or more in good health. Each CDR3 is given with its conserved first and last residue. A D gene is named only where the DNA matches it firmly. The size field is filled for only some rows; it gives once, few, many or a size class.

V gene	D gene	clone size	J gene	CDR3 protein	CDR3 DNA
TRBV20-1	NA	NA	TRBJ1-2	CSAPDLLRGDYGYTF	TGCAGTGCTCCGGACCTACTCCGAGGGGACTATGGCTACACCTTC
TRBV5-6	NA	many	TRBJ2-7	CASSPGTFYEQYF	TGTGCCAGCAGCCCGGGGACATTCTACGAGCAGTACTTC
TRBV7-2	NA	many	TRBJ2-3	CASSLGGKYTDTQYF	TGTGCCAGCAGCTTAGGGGGGAAGTACACAGATACGCAGTATTTT
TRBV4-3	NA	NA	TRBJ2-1	CASSLGKSSYNEQFF	TGCGCCAGCAGCTTGGGGAAGAGCTCCTACAATGAGCAGTTCTTC
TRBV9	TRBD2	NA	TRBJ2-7	CASSVAGGGACEQYF	TGTGCCAGCAGCGTAGCTGGCGGGGGGGCCTGCGAGCAGTACTTC
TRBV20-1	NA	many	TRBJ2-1	CSARDSGPSSYNEQFF	TGCAGTGCTAGAGATTCGGGACCGAGCTCCTACAATGAGCAGTTCTTC
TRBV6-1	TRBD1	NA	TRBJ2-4	CASISRDRKLQEQYF	TGTGCCAGCATAAGTCGGGACAGAAAACTACAAGAGCAGTACTTC
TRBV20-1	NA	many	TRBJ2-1	CSAGNRERGYNEQFF	TGCAGTGCTGGGAACAGGGAGAGGGGTTACAATGAGCAGTTCTTC
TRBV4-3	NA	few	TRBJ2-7	CASSQALDYRGNEQYF	TGCGCCAGCAGCCAAGCTCTGGACTACCGAGGCAATGAGCAGTACTTC
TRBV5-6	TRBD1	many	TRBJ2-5	CASSWDSETQYF	TGTGCCAGCAGCTGGGACAGTGAGACCCAGTACTTC
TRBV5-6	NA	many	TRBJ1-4	CASKPRGGNNEKLFF	TGTGCCAGCAAACCGCGAGGGGGAAATAATGAAAAACTGTTTTTT
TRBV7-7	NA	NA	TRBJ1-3	CASSTGPGNTIYF	TGTGCTAGCAGCACAGGGCCTGGAAACACCATATATTTT
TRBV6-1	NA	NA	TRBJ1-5	CAIGTLANQPQHF	TGTGCCATCGGGACTTTAGCAAATCAGCCCCAGCATTTT
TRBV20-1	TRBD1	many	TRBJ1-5	CSASTGAATDQPQHF	TGCAGTGCTAGTACAGGGGCGGCTACGGATCAGCCCCAGCATTTT
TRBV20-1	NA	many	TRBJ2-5	CSAKPQETQYF	TGCAGTGCTAAGCCGCAAGAGACCCAGTACTTC
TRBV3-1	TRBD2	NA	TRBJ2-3	CASSQDPAGGPEGQYF	TGTGCCAGCAGCCAAGATCCAGCGGGGGGTCCCGAGGGGCAGTATTTT
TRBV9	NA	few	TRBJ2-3	CASSAPQAVGYADTQYF	TGTGCCAGCAGCGCCCCCCAAGCGGTGGGGTACGCAGATACGCAGTATTTT
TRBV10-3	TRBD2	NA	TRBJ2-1	CAISGTSGDNEQFF	TGTGCCATCAGTGGGACTAGCGGAGACAATGAGCAGTTCTTC
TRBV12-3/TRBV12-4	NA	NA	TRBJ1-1	CASRHTRGAESMNTEAFF	TGTGCCAGCAGACACACCAGGGGCGCGGAGTCGATGAACACTGAAGCTTTCTTT
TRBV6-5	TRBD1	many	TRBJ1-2	CATGTGNGYTF	TGTGCCACCGGGACAGGGAATGGCTACACCTTC
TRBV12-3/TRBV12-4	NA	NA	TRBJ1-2	CASSTGRTNYGYTF	TGTGCCAGCAGCACCGGACGGACGAACTATGGCTACACCTTC
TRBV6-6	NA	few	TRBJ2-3	CASSFRGDRTQYF	TGTGCCAGCAGTTTCCGGGGAGACCGGACGCAGTATTTT
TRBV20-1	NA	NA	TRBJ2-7	CSARGADTYEQYF	TGCAGTGCTAGGGGAGCGGATACCTACGAGCAGTACTTC
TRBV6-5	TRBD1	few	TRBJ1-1	CASSYRTGHTEAFF	TGTGCCAGCAGTTACAGGACAGGGCACACTGAAGCTTTCTTT
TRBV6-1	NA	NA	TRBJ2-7	CASSEVRFYEQYF	TGTGCCAGCAGTGAGGTCAGATTCTACGAGCAGTACTTC